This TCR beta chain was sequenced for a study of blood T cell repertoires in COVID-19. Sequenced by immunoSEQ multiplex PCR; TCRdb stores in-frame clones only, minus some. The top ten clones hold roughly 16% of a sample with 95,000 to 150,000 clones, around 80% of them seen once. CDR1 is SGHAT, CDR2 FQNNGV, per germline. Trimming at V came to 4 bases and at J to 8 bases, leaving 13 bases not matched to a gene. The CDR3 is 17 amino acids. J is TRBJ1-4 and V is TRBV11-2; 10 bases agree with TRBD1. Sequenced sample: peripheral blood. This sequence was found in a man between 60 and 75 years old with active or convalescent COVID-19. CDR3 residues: CASSSYRDRGSREKLFF. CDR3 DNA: TGTGCCAGCAGCTCCTACCGGGACAGGGGTAGTAGAGAAAAACTGTTTTTT.